The sequence of this T cell receptor beta chain was determined in a study of blood T cell repertoires in COVID-19. In the study overall: Collection of acute and convalescent COVID-19 samples took place in the United States, Italy and Spain. The cDNA or gDNA used as material had been derived from T cells, B-cell-depleted T cells, or PBMCs.

This clone was found a few times. In the authors' methods: Reference gene primer amplification yielded estimated nucleated cell counts. Generated by immunoSEQ multiplex PCR, the TCRdb table keeps only in-frame clones and is missing some. V and J calls and clone size are given by that table; D and trimming were obtained from the DNA. The sample carries about 120,000 clones, 81% recorded once. The CDR3 sequence is 13 residues long. The V gene end was trimmed by 5 bases and the J gene end by 8 bases; junction bases not matched to a gene: 3. CDR1 is SGHTA and CDR2 is FQGNSA in the germline V gene. This chain connects TRBV7-2 to TRBJ1-2, with 12 bases identical to TRBD1. The sample taken for sequencing was peripheral blood. This receptor was identified in a human donor in a cohort sampled during active COVID-19. CDR3 protein: CASSRDRGLGYTF. The DNA of the CDR3 is TGTGCCAGCAGCAGGGACAGGGGGCTAGGCTACACCTTC.